These T cell receptor beta chains were read from a single sample in a study of blood T cell repertoires in COVID-19. The method was immunoSEQ multiplex PCR; TCRdb's version includes in-frame clones alone and lacks a portion of them. The table has 120,000 or so clones, about 86% seen once. Sequences were obtained from peripheral blood. The source of these receptors is a woman aged 50 to 60 with acute or convalescent COVID-19. The CDR3 runs from the conserved cysteine through the conserved F or W. A D gene is named only where the DNA matches it firmly. Size tells how often a clone was seen (once, few, many) or the class of an expanded clone, and some rows leave it out.

TRBJ1-1 | . | TRBV7-9 | . | CASSLRVTTEAFF | TGTGCCAGCAGCTTACGAGTAACCACTGAAGCTTTCTTT
TRBJ2-7 | . | TRBV9 | TRBD1 | CASSVGTGAVNEQYF | TGTGCCAGCAGCGTAGGGACAGGGGCTGTAAACGAGCAGTACTTC
TRBJ2-1 | . | TRBV19 | TRBD2 | CASSTRGAGGSEQFF | TGTGCCAGTAGTACCCGAGGGGCGGGAGGGTCTGAGCAGTTCTTC
TRBJ2-7 | . | TRBV7-2 | . | CASSLGGVPYEQYF | TGTGCCAGCAGCTTAGGGGGGGTCCCCTACGAGCAGTACTTC
TRBJ2-7 | . | TRBV11-2 | TRBD2 | CASSLETSFDEQYF | TGTGCCAGCAGCTTAGAGACTAGCTTCGACGAGCAGTACTTC
TRBJ1-1 | . | TRBV29-1 | TRBD1 | CSARQGDLTEAFF | TGCAGCGCCCGACAGGGCGACCTAACTGAAGCTTTCTTT
TRBJ1-1 | . | TRBV19 | . | CASSMGGSTEAFF | TGTGCCAGTAGTATGGGGGGGAGCACTGAAGCTTTCTTT
TRBJ2-2 | . | TRBV3-1/TRBV3-2 | . | CASSQVGGRGTGTGELFF | TGTGCCAGCAGCCAAGTCGGTGGGAGGGGGACGGGCACCGGGGAGCTGTTTTTT
TRBJ2-7 | . | TRBV11-2 | . | CASSLGGAPSYEQYF | TGTGCCAGCAGCTTAGGCGGAGCCCCTTCCTACGAGCAGTACTTC
TRBJ1-1 | . | TRBV5-1 | . | CASSPSMNTEAFF | TGCGCCAGCAGCCCTAGTATGAACACTGAAGCTTTCTTT
TRBJ1-1 | once | TRBV6-2/TRBV6-3 | . | CASSYRDRNSEAFF | TGTGCCAGCAGTTACCGAGACAGGAACAGTGAAGCTTTCTTT
TRBJ2-7 | . | TRBV7-3 | TRBD2 | CASSLIGSGAYEQYF | TGTGCCAGCAGCTTAATCGGTAGCGGGGCCTACGAGCAGTACTTC
TRBJ1-1 | . | TRBV2 | . | CASSVGTRNTEAFF | TGTGCCAGCAGTGTTGGTACGCGGAACACTGAAGCTTTCTTT
TRBJ2-7 | . | TRBV15 | . | CATSSIGVSYEQYF | TGTGCCACCAGCTCTATTGGAGTATCCTACGAGCAGTACTTC
TRBJ1-2 | . | TRBV20-1 | TRBD1 | CSAATGEGYTF | TGCAGTGCTGCGACAGGGGAGGGCTACACCTTC
TRBJ1-2 | . | TRBV30 | . | CAWGRTPYGYTF | TGTGCCTGGGGCCGGACACCGTATGGCTACACCTTC
TRBJ1-2 | . | TRBV25-1 | . | CASSEPPLNYGYTF | TGTGCCAGCAGTGAACCCCCCCTTAACTATGGCTACACCTTC
TRBJ2-1 | . | TRBV29-1 | TRBD1 | CSVPGQGYNEQFF | TGCAGCGTCCCGGGACAGGGCTACAATGAGCAGTTCTTC
TRBJ1-1 | few | TRBV15 | . | CATSSTTRKNTEAFF | TGTGCCACCAGCTCTACGACAAGGAAGAACACTGAAGCTTTCTTT
TRBJ2-3 | . | TRBV7-3 | TRBD2 | CASSLTAGVTDTQYF | TGTGCCAGCAGCTTAACCGCGGGGGTGACAGATACGCAGTATTTT
TRBJ1-5 | . | TRBV7-9 | . | CASSTTDGGLGQPQHF | TGTGCCAGCAGCACTACCGACGGGGGGTTAGGGCAGCCCCAGCATTTT
TRBJ2-7 | . | TRBV3-1/TRBV3-2 | . | CASRKDSLGDYEQYF | TGTGCCAGCAGGAAAGACAGTCTAGGGGACTACGAGCAGTACTTC
TRBJ1-1 | . | TRBV5-1 | . | CASSLDYRAEAFF | TGCGCCAGCAGCTTGGATTACAGGGCGGAAGCTTTCTTT
TRBJ1-1 | . | TRBV28 | . | CASSPRISHEDAFF | TGTGCCAGCAGTCCGAGGATCAGTCATGAGGATGCTTTCTTT
TRBJ1-6 | . | TRBV5-1 | . | CASSFLGDSPLHF | TGCGCCAGCAGCTTCCTAGGGGATTCACCCCTCCACTTT
TRBJ1-3 | . | TRBV9 | . | CASSVDGRAKDTIYF | TGTGCCAGCAGCGTAGACGGCAGGGCCAAAGACACCATATATTTT
TRBJ1-2 | once | TRBV27 | TRBD1 | CASSRQGQGRGYTF | TGTGCCAGCAGTCGACAGGGACAGGGACGCGGCTACACCTTC
TRBJ2-7 | . | TRBV7-9 | . | CASSWTQGIPSVEQYF | TGTGCCAGCAGCTGGACCCAGGGGATTCCGTCCGTGGAGCAGTACTTC
TRBJ1-2 | . | TRBV25-1 | . | CASSESGREYYGYTF | TGTGCCAGCAGTGAATCAGGCAGGGAATACTATGGCTACACCTTC
TRBJ2-1 | . | TRBV2 | TRBD1 | CASSVQGGEQFF | TGTGCCAGCAGTGTACAGGGGGGTGAGCAGTTCTTC
TRBJ2-7 | . | TRBV6-5 | . | CASSYGTYYEQYF | TGTGCCAGCAGTTACGGGACTTACTACGAGCAGTACTTC
TRBJ1-5 | few | TRBV4-1 | . | CASSRSGPLLGGNQPQHF | TGCGCCAGCAGCCGCTCCGGGCCCCTCCTGGGGGGGAATCAGCCCCAGCATTTT
TRBJ1-1 | once | TRBV19 | . | CASRFFDRPMNTEAFF | TGTGCCAGTAGATTCTTTGACAGACCTATGAACACTGAAGCTTTCTTT
TRBJ1-1 | . | TRBV9 | . | CASSVVQGTEAFF | TGTGCCAGCAGCGTAGTACAGGGCACTGAAGCTTTCTTT
TRBJ1-3 | . | TRBV14 | . | CASSQVTGTVANTIYF | TGTGCCAGCAGCCAAGTAACCGGGACTGTCGCTAACACCATATATTTT
TRBJ2-2 | . | TRBV7-2 | . | CASSLQGITGELFF | TGTGCCAGCAGCTTGCAGGGAATCACCGGGGAGCTGTTTTTT
TRBJ2-7 | once | TRBV21-1 | . | CASSRGLAGAYEQYF | TGTGCCAGCAGCAGGGGACTAGCGGGAGCCTACGAGCAGTACTTC
TRBJ1-1 | . | TRBV5-1 | . | CASSLEGGYTEAFF | TGCGCCAGCAGCTTGGAAGGAGGGTACACTGAAGCTTTCTTT
TRBJ2-3 | . | TRBV6-4 | TRBD2 | CASRREHAGTDTQYF | TGTGCCAGCAGGCGGGAGCACGCCGGCACAGATACGCAGTATTTT
TRBJ1-2 | . | TRBV18 | TRBD1 | CASSPEPGQGAYGYTF | TGTGCCAGCTCACCGGAACCGGGACAGGGGGCTTATGGCTACACCTTC
TRBJ2-3 | . | TRBV7-2 | TRBD2 | CASSVGLAGERGTQYF | TGTGCCAGCAGCGTGGGACTAGCGGGGGAAAGGGGTACGCAGTATTTT
TRBJ1-4 | once | TRBV25-1 | . | CASSEGGVEKLFF | TGTGCCAGCAGTGAAGGGGGGGTTGAAAAACTGTTTTTT
TRBJ2-3 | once | TRBV7-2 | TRBD2 | CASSLAGGAGTDTQYF | TGTGCCAGCAGCTTGGCGGGAGGGGCTGGCACAGATACGCAGTATTTT
TRBJ2-3 | once | TRBV5-1 | TRBD2 | CASSLAPGGPDADTQYF | TGCGCCAGCAGCTTGGCGCCGGGGGGGCCTGACGCAGATACGCAGTATTTT
TRBJ2-1 | . | TRBV21-1 | . | CASSNLGLAGVYNEQFF | TGTGCCAGCAGCAATCTCGGACTAGCGGGAGTCTACAATGAGCAGTTCTTC
TRBJ1-2 | . | TRBV9 | . | CASTRDGYYGYTF | TGTGCCAGCACCAGGGATGGGTACTATGGCTACACCTTC